The TCR beta chain described here comes from a study of blood T cell repertoires in COVID-19. Study context: Spain, Italy and the United States supplied samples that represented acute and convalescent COVID-19.

Assay: immunoSEQ multiplex PCR; the TCRdb copy retains only in-frame clones and omits some. The table includes about 170,000 clones, approximately 89% detected once. V lost 5 bases to trimming and J lost 3 bases, with 10 bases between them. This CDR3 is built from 13 residues. Germline values: CDR1 SEHNR, CDR2 FQNEAQ (reference sequence). The material sequenced was peripheral blood. The V call is TRBV7-9, the J call TRBJ1-2; no clear D gene. This receptor was identified in a man in his 70s with acute or convalescent COVID-19. The CDR3 DNA reads TGTGCCAGCAGCCCCGTTGAGGACTATGGCTACACCTTC. It codes for CASSPVEDYGYTF.